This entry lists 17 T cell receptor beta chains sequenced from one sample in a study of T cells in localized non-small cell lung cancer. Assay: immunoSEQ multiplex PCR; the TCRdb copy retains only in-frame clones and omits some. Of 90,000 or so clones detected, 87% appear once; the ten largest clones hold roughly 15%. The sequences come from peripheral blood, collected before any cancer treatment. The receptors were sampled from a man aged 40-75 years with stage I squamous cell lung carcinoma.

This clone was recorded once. As DNA, the CDR3 is TGTGCCACCCAGTCGAGGGGGACAGGCACATATGGCTACACCTTC. It yields the protein CATQSRGTGTYGYTF. V and J are TRBV28 and TRBJ1-2; 8 positions agree with TRBD1. Per the germline V gene, CDR1 is MDHEN and CDR2 is SYDVKM. V shed 10 bases, J shed 5 bases, and the junction held 15 bases outside the gene matches. CDR3 length: 15 amino acids.

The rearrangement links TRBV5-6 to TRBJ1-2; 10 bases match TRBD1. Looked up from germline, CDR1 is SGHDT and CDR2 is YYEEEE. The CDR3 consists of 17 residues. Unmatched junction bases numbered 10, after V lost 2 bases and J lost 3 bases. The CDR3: CASSFRQGALVDYGYTF. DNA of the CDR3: TGTGCCAGCAGCTTCCGACAGGGGGCCCTGGTGGACTATGGCTACACCTTC.

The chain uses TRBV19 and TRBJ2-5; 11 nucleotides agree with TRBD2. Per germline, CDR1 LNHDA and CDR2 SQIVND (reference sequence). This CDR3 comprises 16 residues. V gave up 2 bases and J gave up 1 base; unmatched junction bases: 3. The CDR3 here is CASSIPGLAGQETQYF. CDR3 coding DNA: TGTGCCAGTAGTATACCCGGACTAGCGGGCCAAGAGACCCAGTACTTC. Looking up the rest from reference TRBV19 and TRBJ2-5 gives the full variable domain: DGGITQSPKYLFRKEGQNVTLSCEQNLNHDAMYWYRQDPGQGLRLIYYSQIVNDFQKGDIAEGYSVSREKKESFPLTVTSAQKNPTAFYLCASSIPGLAGQETQYFGPGTRLLVL.

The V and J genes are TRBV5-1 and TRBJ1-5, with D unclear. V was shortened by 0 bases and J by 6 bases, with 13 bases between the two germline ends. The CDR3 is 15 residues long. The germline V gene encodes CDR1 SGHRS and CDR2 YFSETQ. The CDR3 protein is CASSLGEVGGQPQHF. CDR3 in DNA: TGCGCCAGCAGCTTGGGAGAGGTTGGAGGTCAGCCCCAGCATTTT. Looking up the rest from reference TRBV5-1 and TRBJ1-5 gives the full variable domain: KAGVTQTPRYLIKTRGQQVTLSCSPISGHRSVSWYQQTPGQGLQFLFEYFSETQRNKGNFPGRFSGRQFSNSRSEMNVSTLELGDSALYLCASSLGEVGGQPQHFGDGTRLSIL.

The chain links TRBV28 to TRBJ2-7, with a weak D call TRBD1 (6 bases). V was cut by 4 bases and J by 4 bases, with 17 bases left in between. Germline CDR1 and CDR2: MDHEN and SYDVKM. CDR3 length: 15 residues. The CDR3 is CASSSTQHRVYEQYF. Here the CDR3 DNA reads TGTGCCAGCAGTTCAACACAGCACAGGGTTTACGAGCAGTACTTC.

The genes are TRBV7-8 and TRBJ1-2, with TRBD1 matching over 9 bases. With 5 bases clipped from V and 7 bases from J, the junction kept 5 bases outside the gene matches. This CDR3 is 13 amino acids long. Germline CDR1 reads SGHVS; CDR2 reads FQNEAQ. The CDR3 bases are TGTGCCAGCAGCATGGGACAGGGTTTTGGCTACACCTTC. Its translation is CASSMGQGFGYTF.

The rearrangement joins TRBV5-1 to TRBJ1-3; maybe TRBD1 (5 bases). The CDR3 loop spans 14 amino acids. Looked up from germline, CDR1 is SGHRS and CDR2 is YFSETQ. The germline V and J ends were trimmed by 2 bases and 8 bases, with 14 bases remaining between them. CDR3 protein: CASSLIGAQDTIYF. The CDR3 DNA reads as TGCGCCAGCAGCTTAATTGGGGCCCAGGACACCATATATTTT.

The CDR3: CASRLYRDPGYF. The DNA of the CDR3 is TGTGCCAGCAGATTATACCGGGACCCTGGGTACTTC. The V gene is TRBV2, the J gene TRBJ2-4; D tentatively reads TRBD1 or TRBD2 (5 bases each). Looked up from germline, CDR1 is SNHLY and CDR2 is FYNNEI. Trimming stripped 6 bases from V and 15 bases from J, with 18 bases between. The CDR3 loop spans 12 amino acids.

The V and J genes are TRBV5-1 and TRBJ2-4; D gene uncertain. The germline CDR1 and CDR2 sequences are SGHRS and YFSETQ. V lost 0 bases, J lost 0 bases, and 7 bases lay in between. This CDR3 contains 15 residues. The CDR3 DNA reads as TGCGCCAGCAGCTTGGGAGATATAGCCAAAAACATTCAGTACTTC. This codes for CASSLGDIAKNIQYF.

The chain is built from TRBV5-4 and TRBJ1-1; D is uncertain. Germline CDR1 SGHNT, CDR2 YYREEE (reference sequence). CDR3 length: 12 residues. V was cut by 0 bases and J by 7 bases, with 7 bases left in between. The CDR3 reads CASSLVGLEAFF. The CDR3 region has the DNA TGTGCCAGCAGCTTGGTGGGCCTTGAAGCTTTCTTT.

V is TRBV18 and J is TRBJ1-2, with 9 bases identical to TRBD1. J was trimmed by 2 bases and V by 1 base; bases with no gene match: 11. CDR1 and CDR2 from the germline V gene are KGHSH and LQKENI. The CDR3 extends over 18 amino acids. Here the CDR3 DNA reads TGTGCCAGCTCACCACTTGGGACAGGGACGGGGGCCAACTATGGCTACACCTTC. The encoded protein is CASSPLGTGTGANYGYTF.

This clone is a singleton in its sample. CDR3: CASSQVSVEGYTF. CDR3 DNA sequence: TGCGCCAGCAGCCAAGTTTCTGTGGAGGGCTACACCTTC. The chain employs TRBV4-1 and TRBJ1-2, with D hard to call. V was shortened by 1 base and J by 8 bases, with 11 bases between the two germline ends. CDR1 and CDR2 (germline): MGHRA, YSYEKL. The CDR3 has 13 residues.

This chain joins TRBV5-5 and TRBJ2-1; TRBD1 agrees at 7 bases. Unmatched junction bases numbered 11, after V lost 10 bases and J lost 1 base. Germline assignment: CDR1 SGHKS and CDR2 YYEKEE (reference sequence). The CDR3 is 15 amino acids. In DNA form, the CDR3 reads TGTGCCGCTACGAGGGGGCCGGAATCCTACAATGAGCAGTTCTTC. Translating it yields CAATRGPESYNEQFF.

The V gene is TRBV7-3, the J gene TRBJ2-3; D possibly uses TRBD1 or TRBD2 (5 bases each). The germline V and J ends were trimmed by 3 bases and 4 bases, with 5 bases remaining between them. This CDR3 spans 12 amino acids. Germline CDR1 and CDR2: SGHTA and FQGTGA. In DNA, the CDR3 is TGTGCCAGCAGCTTGGGGGCAGATACGCAGTATTTT. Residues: CASSLGADTQYF.

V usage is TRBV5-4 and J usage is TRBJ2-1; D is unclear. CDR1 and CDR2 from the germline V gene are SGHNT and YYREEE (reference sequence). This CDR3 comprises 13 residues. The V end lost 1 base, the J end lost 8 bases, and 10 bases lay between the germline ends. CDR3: CASSLKSPDEQFF. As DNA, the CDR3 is TGTGCCAGCAGCTTGAAGTCCCCTGATGAGCAGTTCTTC.

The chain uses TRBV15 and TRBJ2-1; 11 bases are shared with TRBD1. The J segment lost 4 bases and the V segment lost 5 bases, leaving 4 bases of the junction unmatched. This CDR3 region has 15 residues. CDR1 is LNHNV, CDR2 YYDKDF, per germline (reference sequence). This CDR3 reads CATSSGTGGYNEQFF. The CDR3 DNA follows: TGTGCCACCAGCTCCGGGACAGGGGGATACAATGAGCAGTTCTTC. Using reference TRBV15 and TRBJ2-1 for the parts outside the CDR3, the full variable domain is DAMVIQNPRYQVTQFGKPVTLSCSQTLNHNVMYWYQQKSSQAPKLLFHYYDKDFNNEADTPDNFQSRRPNTSFCFLDIRSPGLGDTAMYLCATSSGTGGYNEQFFGPGTRLTVL.

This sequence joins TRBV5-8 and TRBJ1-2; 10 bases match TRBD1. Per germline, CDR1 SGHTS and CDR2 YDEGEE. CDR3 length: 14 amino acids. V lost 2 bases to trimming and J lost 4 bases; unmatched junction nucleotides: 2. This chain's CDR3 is CASSFRQGAYGYTF. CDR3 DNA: TGTGCCAGCAGCTTTCGACAGGGGGCCTATGGCTACACCTTC.